Listed below are T cell receptor beta chains from one sample, sequenced in a study of T-cell memory formation after mild COVID-19. TCRdb reprocessed the 5' RACE reads with MiXCR, giving one entry per CDR3 protein. The repertoire holds roughly 300,000 distinct CDR3 sequences, with roughly an eighth as singletons. Sequencing input: PBMCs or a T cell subset sorted from them (not recorded which). The receptors were gathered from a man aged 18 to 35 who had mild COVID-19 (a few samples of this study predate the infection). Cell type and time point are not known. The CDR3 runs from the conserved cysteine through the conserved F or W. A D gene is named only where the DNA matches it firmly. Where a row states a size, it is once, few, many or the class of an expanded clone; other rows omit it.

size	V	D	J	CDR3	DNA
few	TRBV29-1	.	TRBJ2-7	CSVESRGRGTYEQYF	TGCAGCGTTGAATCGAGGGGCAGGGGCACGTACGAGCAGTACTTC
.	TRBV7-3	TRBD1	TRBJ2-3	CASSLGRDRVGTDTQYF	TGTGCCAGCAGCTTAGGACGGGACAGGGTGGGCACAGATACGCAGTATTTT
few	TRBV7-2	TRBD1	TRBJ2-7	CASNLDRDGYEQYF	TGTGCCAGCAACCTGGACAGGGATGGCTACGAGCAGTACTTC
.	TRBV29-1	.	TRBJ1-2	CSSSEANYGYTF	TGCAGCTCCTCCGAGGCAAACTATGGCTACACCTTC
few	TRBV2	TRBD2	TRBJ2-5	CASSVWRGSSQETQYF	TGTGCCAGCAGTGTATGGCGGGGGAGCTCCCAAGAGACCCAGTACTTC
few	TRBV5-1	.	TRBJ2-7	CASSFLGHNSYEQYF	TGCGCCAGCAGCTTCCTGGGACACAACTCCTACGAGCAGTACTTC
.	TRBV9	TRBD2	TRBJ2-1	CASSVAGLAGLNEQFF	TGTGCCAGCAGCGTGGCTGGACTAGCGGGGCTCAATGAGCAGTTCTTC
few	TRBV7-9	.	TRBJ2-2	CASSDYPVTGELFF	TGTGCCAGCAGCGATTACCCAGTCACCGGGGAGCTGTTTTTT
few	TRBV24-1	.	TRBJ2-1	CATSGYNEQFF	TGTGCCACCAGTGGCTACAATGAGCAGTTCTTC
.	TRBV5-5	.	TRBJ2-1	CASSLLLGGAYNEQFF	TGTGCCAGCAGCCTGTTATTAGGGGGGGCCTACAATGAGCAGTTCTTC
few	TRBV5-1	.	TRBJ1-3	CASSLATGSGNTIYF	TGCGCCAGCAGCTTGGCAACAGGCTCTGGAAACACCATATATTTT
few	TRBV12-3/TRBV12-4	.	TRBJ1-2	CASSLAGGTVVYGYTF	TGTGCCAGCAGTTTAGCGGGGGGGACCGTCGTCTATGGCTACACCTTC
few	TRBV5-1	TRBD1	TRBJ2-2	CASRGTGGRIGELFF	TGCGCCAGCAGGGGGACAGGGGGTCGTATCGGGGAGCTGTTTTTT
.	TRBV4-1	.	TRBJ1-6	CASSQEVTADSPLHF	TGCGCCAGCAGCCAAGAAGTCACAGCCGACTCACCCCTCCACTTT
many	TRBV9	TRBD2	TRBJ2-1	CASTGTSGGREQFF	TGTGCCAGCACCGGGACTAGCGGGGGTAGGGAGCAGTTCTTC
few	TRBV14	.	TRBJ2-5	CASSHRLMWETQYF	TGTGCCAGCAGCCACCGCCTGATGTGGGAGACCCAGTACTTC
.	TRBV12-3/TRBV12-4	.	TRBJ1-4	CASSPQGYNEKLFF	TGTGCCAGCAGCCCCCAAGGCTATAATGAAAAACTGTTTTTT
.	TRBV14	.	TRBJ2-2	CASSQDWIWGTGELFF	TGTGCCAGCAGCCAAGATTGGATCTGGGGGACCGGGGAGCTGTTTTTT
few	TRBV5-1	.	TRBJ2-3	CASSQQPTVATDTQYF	TGCGCCAGCAGCCAACAACCGACAGTAGCCACAGATACGCAGTATTTT
.	TRBV11-2	TRBD2	TRBJ2-7	CASSFGTSGDYERYF	TGTGCCAGCAGCTTTGGGACTAGCGGGGACTACGAGCGGTACTTC
.	TRBV4-1	.	TRBJ1-1	CASSRGPAGDTEAFF	TGCGCCAGCAGCAGAGGGCCCGCGGGGGACACTGAAGCTTTCTTT
.	TRBV12-3/TRBV12-4	.	TRBJ1-1	CASSYPEAFF	TGTGCCAGCAGTTATCCTGAAGCTTTCTTT
.	TRBV9	TRBD1	TRBJ2-5	CASSGTGAGETQYF	TGTGCCAGCAGTGGGACAGGGGCTGGGGAGACCCAGTACTTC
.	TRBV20-1	TRBD1	TRBJ1-2	CSTSRGLLYGYTF	TGCAGTACCTCAAGGGGGCTCCTCTATGGCTACACCTTC
.	TRBV4-3	.	TRBJ1-6	CASSQDIRGQALSPLHF	TGCGCCAGCAGCCAAGATATAAGGGGCCAAGCCCTTTCACCCCTCCACTTT
.	TRBV12-3/TRBV12-4	.	TRBJ1-6	CASSLAYAAALHF	TGTGCCAGCAGTTTGGCGTATGCCGCAGCCCTCCACTTT
many	TRBV6-5	.	TRBJ2-2	CASSYSPAGRTRGSCFF	.